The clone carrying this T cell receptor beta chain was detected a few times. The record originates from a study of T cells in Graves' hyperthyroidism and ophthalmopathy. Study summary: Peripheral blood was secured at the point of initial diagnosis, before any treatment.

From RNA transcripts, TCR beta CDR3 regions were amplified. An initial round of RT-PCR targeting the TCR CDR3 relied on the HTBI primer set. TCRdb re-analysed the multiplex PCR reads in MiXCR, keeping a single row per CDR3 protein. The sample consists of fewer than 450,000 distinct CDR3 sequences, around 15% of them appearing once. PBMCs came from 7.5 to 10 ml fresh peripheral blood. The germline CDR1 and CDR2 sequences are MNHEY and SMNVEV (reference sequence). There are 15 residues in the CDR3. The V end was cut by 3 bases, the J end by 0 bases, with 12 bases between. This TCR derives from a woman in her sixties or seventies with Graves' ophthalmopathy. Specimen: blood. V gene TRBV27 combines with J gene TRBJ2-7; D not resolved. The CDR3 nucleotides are TGTGCCAGCAGTTTCCTCAACTCCCTCTCCTACGAGCAGTACTTC. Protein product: CASSFLNSLSYEQYF.